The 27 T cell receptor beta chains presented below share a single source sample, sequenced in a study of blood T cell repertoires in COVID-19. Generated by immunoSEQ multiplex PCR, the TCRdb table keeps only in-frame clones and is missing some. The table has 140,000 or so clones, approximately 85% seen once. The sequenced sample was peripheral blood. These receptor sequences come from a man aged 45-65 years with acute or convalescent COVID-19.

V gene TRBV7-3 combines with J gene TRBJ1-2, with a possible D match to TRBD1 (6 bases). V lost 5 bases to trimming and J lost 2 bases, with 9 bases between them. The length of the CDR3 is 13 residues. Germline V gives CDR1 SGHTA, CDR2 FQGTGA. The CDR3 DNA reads TGTGCCAGCAGCCTAGGACAGAACTATGGCTACACCTTC. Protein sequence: CASSLGQNYGYTF. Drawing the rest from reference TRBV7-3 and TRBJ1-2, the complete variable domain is GAGVSQTPSNKVTEKGKYVELRCDPISGHTALYWYRQSLGQGPEFLIYFQGTGAADDSGLPNDRFFAVRPEGSVSTLKIQRTERGDSAVYLCASSLGQNYGYTFGSGTRLTVV.

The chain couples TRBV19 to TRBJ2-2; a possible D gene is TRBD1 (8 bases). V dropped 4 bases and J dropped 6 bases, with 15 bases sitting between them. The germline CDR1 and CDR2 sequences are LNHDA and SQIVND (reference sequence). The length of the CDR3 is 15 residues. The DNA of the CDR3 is TGTGCCAGTAGTACGACAGGGGCGGGGGCCGGGGAGCTGTTTTTT. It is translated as CASSTTGAGAGELFF.

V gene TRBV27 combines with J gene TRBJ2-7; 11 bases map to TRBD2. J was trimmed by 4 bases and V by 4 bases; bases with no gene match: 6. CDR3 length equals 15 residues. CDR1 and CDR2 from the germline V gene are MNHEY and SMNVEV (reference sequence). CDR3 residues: CASSSASGRSYEQYF. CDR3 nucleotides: TGTGCCAGCAGTTCCGCTAGCGGGAGGAGTTACGAGCAGTACTTC.

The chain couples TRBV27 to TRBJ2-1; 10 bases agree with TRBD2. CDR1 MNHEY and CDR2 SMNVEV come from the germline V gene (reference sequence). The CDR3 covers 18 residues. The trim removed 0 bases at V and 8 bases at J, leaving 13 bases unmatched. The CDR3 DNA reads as TGTGCCAGCAGTTTATCCCGGGGGCTAGCGGGAGTGGGCGATGAGCAGTTCTTC. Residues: CASSLSRGLAGVGDEQFF.

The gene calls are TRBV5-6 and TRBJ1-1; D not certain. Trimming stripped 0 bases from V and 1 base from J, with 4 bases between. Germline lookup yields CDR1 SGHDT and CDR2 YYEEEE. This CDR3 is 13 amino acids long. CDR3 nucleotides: TGTGCCAGCAGCTTGGCCCAGAACACTGAAGCTTTCTTT. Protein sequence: CASSLAQNTEAFF. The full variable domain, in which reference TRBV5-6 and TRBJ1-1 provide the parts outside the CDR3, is DAGVTQSPTHLIKTRGQQVTLRCSPKSGHDTVSWYQQALGQGPQFIFQYYEEEERQRGNFPDRFSGHQFPNYSSELNVNALLLGDSALYLCASSLAQNTEAFFGQGTRLTVV.

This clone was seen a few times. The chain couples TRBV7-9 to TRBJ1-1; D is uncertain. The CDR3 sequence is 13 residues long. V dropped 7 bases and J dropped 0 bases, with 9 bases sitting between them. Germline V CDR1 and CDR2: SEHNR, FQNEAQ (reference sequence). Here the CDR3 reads CASTQEVNTEAFF. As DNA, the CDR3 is TGTGCCAGCACCCAGGAGGTGAACACTGAAGCTTTCTTT.

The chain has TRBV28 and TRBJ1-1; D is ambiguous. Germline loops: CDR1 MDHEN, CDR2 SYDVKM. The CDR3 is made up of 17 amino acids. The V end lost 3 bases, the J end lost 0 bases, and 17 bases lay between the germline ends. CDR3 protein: CASSLVKRGGLNTEAFF. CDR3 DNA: TGTGCCAGCAGTTTGGTCAAAAGAGGAGGTCTGAACACTGAAGCTTTCTTT.

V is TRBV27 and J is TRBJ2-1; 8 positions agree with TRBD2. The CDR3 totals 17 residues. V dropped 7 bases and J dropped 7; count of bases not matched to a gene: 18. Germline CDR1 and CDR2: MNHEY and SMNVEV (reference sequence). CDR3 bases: TGTGCCAGCACCAACCGCCCGACTAGCGATTTTATAAATGAGCAGTTCTTC. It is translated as CASTNRPTSDFINEQFF.

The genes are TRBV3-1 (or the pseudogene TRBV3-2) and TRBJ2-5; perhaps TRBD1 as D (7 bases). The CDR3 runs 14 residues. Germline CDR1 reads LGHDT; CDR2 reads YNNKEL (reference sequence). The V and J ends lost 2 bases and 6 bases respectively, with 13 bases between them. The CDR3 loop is CASSQQGGSKTQYF. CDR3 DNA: TGTGCCAGCAGCCAACAGGGGGGAAGTAAGACCCAGTACTTC.

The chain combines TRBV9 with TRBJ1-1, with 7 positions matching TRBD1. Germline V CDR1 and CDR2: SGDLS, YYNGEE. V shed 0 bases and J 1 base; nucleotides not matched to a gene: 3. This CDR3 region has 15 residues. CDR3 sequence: CASSVVGTANTEAFF. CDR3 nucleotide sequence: TGTGCCAGCAGCGTAGTTGGGACAGCGAACACTGAAGCTTTCTTT.

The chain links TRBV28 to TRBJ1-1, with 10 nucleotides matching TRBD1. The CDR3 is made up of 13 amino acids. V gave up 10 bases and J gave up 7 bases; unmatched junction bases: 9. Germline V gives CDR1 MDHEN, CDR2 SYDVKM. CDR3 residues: CATAGTGANEAFF. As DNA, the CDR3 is TGTGCCACGGCCGGGACAGGGGCCAATGAAGCTTTCTTT.

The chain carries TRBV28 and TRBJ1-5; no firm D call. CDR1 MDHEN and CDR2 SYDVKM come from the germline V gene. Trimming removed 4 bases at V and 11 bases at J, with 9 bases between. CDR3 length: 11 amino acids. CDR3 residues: CASSSSRSQHF. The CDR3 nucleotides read TGTGCCAGCAGTTCCAGTCGTTCCCAGCATTTT.

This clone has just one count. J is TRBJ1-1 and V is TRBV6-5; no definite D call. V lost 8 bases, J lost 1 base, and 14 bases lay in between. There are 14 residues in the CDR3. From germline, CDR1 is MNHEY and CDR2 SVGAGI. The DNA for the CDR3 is TGTGCCAGCGGCGCTGTGTCGGGGAACACTGAAGCTTTCTTT. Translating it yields CASGAVSGNTEAFF.

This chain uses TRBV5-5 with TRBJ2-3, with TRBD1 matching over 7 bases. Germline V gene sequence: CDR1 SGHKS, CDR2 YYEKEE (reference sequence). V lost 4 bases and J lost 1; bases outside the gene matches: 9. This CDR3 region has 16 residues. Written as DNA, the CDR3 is TGTGCCAGCAGCCGTACAGGGGCCGTAGGCACAGATACGCAGTATTTT. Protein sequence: CASSRTGAVGTDTQYF.

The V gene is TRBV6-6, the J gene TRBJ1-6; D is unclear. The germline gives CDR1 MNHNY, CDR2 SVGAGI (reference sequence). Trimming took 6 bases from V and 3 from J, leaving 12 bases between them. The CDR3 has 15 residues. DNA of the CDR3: TGTGCCAGCAGCTTCCGCGGGAACTATAATTCACCCCTCCACTTT. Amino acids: CASSFRGNYNSPLHF.

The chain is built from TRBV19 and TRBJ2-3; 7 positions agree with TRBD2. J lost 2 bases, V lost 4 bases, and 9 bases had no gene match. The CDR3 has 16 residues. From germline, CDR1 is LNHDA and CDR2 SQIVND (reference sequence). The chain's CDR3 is CASSRALAYPTDTQYF. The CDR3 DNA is TGTGCCAGTAGTAGAGCACTAGCGTATCCCACAGATACGCAGTATTTT.

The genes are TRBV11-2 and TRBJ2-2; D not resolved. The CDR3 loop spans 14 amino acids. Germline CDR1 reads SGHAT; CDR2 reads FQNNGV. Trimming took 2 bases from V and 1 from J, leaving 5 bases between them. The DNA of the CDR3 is TGTGCCAGCAGCTTACAGGTGAACACCGGGGAGCTGTTTTTT. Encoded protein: CASSLQVNTGELFF.

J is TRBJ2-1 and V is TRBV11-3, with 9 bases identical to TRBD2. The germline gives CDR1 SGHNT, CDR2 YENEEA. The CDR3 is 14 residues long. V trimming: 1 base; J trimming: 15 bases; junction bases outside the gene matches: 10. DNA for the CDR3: TGTGCCAGCAGCTTAGGGATAGCGGGGGAAAACCCGTTCTTC. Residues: CASSLGIAGENPFF.

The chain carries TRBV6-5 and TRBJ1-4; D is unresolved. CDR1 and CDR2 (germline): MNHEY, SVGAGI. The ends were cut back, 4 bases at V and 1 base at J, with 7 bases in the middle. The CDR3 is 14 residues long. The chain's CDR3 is CASSLYLTNEKLFF. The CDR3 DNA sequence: TGTGCCAGCAGTTTATATTTAACTAATGAAAAACTGTTTTTT.

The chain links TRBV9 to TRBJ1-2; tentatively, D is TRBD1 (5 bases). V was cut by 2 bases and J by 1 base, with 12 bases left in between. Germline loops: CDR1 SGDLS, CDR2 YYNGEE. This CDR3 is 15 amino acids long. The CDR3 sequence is CASSVSGGFNYGYTF. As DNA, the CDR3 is TGTGCCAGCAGCGTTTCCGGGGGTTTTAACTATGGCTACACCTTC.

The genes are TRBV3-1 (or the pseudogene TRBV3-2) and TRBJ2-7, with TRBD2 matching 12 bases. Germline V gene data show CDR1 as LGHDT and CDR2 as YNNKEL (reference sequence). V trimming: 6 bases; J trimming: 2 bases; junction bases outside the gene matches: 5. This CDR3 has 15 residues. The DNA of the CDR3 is TGTGCCAGCAGGGTGGGACTAGCGGGCGCCTACGAGCAGTACTTC. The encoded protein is CASRVGLAGAYEQYF.

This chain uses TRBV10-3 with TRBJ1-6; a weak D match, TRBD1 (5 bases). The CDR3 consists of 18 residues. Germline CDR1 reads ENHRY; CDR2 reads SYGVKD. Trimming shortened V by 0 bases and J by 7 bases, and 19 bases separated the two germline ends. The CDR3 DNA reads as TGTGCCATCAGTGAGTCTCAGACAGTCCCCCTGGGGAATTCACCCCTCCACTTT. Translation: CAISESQTVPLGNSPLHF.

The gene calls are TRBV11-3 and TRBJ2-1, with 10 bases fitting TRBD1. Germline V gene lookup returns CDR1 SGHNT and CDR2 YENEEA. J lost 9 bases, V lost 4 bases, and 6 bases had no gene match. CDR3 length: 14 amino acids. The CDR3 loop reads CASSSSRDRGEQFF. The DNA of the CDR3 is TGTGCCAGCAGCTCGTCCCGGGACAGGGGTGAGCAGTTCTTC. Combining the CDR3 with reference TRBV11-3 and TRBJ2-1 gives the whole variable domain EAGVVQSPRYKIIEKKQPVAFWCNPISGHNTLYWYLQNLGQGPELLIRYENEEAVDDSQLPKDRFSAERLKGVDSTLKIQPAELGDSAVYLCASSSSRDRGEQFFGPGTRLTVL.

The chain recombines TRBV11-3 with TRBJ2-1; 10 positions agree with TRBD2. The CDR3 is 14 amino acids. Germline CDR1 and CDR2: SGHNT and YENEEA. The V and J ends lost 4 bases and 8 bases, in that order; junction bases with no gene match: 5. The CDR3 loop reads CASSSMGTSDEQFF. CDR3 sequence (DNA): TGTGCCAGCAGCTCCATGGGGACTAGCGATGAGCAGTTCTTC.

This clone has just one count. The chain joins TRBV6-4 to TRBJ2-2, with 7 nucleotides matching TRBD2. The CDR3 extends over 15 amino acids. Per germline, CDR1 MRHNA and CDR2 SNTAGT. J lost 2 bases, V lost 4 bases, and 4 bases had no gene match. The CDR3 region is CASSATTSNTGELFF. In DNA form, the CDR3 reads TGTGCCAGCAGTGCTACGACTAGCAACACCGGGGAGCTGTTTTTT.

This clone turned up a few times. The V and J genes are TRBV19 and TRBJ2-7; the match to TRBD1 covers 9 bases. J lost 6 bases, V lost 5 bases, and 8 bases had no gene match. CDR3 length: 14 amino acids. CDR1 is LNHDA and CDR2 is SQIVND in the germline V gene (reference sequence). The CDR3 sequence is CASSPGTGWLEQYF. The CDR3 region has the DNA TGTGCCAGTAGTCCCGGGACAGGGTGGCTCGAGCAGTACTTC.

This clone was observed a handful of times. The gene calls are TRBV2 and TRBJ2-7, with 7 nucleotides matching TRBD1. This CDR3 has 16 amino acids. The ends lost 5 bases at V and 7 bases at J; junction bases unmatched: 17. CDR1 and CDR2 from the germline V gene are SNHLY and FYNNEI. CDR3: CASSKENRDQGDEQYF. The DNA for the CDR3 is TGTGCCAGCAGTAAAGAGAACCGGGACCAGGGGGATGAGCAGTACTTC.